This T cell receptor (beta chain) emerged from a study of shared clonotypes between healthy human individuals. Overall study results and limits: Sampling used blood alone; tissue repertoires probably differ. Read depth was anticipated to influence clonotype sharing among donors.

Worth noting for this clone: What it binds is not known.

The ends were cut back, 3 bases at V and 8 bases at J, with 19 bases in the middle. Germline lookup yields CDR1 SGHTA and CDR2 FQGNSA. The CDR3 is 15 amino acids. Bulk PBMC genomic DNA spanned ten immunoSEQ deep plates. The data were produced by immunoSEQ multiplex PCR, yet TCRdb's version contains in-frame clones alone and is incomplete. The sample holds about 470,000 clones; about four fifths are singletons and the top ten take about 12%. The receptor's source is a woman aged 40 to 50 in good health. Some clones in this sample may be carry-over from other donors' samples. The chain uses TRBV7-2 and TRBJ1-2; perhaps TRBD1 as D (5 bases). Sequencing was done on a sample of PBMCs. CDR3: CASSFRDVHSWGYTF. The CDR3, as DNA: TGTGCCAGCAGCTTCCGGGACGTTCATTCGTGGGGCTACACCTTC.